One sample yielded the 21 T cell receptor beta chains listed below, sequenced in a study of shared clonotypes between healthy human individuals. Sequenced by immunoSEQ multiplex PCR; TCRdb stores in-frame clones only, minus some. The sample shows 190,000 or so clones, approximately 60% of them seen only once. Source material: memory CD4+ T cells sorted from blood. Specified subset: CD45RA-negative fraction. The receptor set was obtained from a man aged 30-40 years in good health.

This clone was seen a handful of times. This rearrangement joins TRBV18 to TRBJ2-7, with D perhaps matching TRBD2 (5 bases). The germline CDR1 and CDR2 sequences are KGHSH and LQKENI. The CDR3 length is 13 residues. V lost 1 base, J lost 6 bases, and 10 bases lay in between. The CDR3 loop is CASSPRFEGEQYF. Here the CDR3 DNA reads TGTGCCAGCTCACCACGGTTCGAGGGCGAGCAGTACTTC.

The chain has TRBV20-1 and TRBJ1-1; tentatively, D is TRBD1 (6 bases). Looked up from germline, CDR1 is DFQATT and CDR2 is SNEGSKA (reference sequence). The CDR3 runs to 10 residues. The CDR3 nucleotides are TGCAGGGCGGACAGAACTGAAGCTTTCTTT. It encodes CRADRTEAFF.

This chain uses TRBV9 with TRBJ1-4, with D unclear. The germline V gene has CDR1 SGDLS and CDR2 YYNGEE. V was clipped by 0 bases and J by 0 bases, with 9 bases between them. The CDR3 totals 16 residues. As DNA, the CDR3 is TGTGCCAGCAGCGTAGGAGTCACAGCAACTAATGAAAAACTGTTTTTT. It yields the protein CASSVGVTATNEKLFF.

This clone was picked up a small number of times. V gene TRBV27 combines with J gene TRBJ1-1, with 9 bases identical to TRBD1. Per the germline V gene, CDR1 is MNHEY and CDR2 is SMNVEV (reference sequence). The CDR3 is made up of 15 amino acids. V trimming: 6 bases; J trimming: 0 bases; junction bases outside the gene matches: 5. The CDR3, as DNA: TGTGCCAGCAGCTTGACAGGGGGGGTGAACACTGAAGCTTTCTTT. This translates into CASSLTGGVNTEAFF.

This rearrangement joins TRBV7-7 to TRBJ1-5, with D tentatively TRBD1 (5 bases). Trimming shortened V by 8 bases and J by 4 bases, and 12 bases separated the two germline ends. The CDR3 runs to 13 residues. Looked up from germline, CDR1 is SSHAT and CDR2 is FNYEAQ (reference sequence). CDR3 nucleotides: TGTGCCAGCGAAGGAGGGGAGAATCAGCCCCAGCATTTT. This encodes CASEGGENQPQHF.

V gene TRBV27 combines with J gene TRBJ2-3, with 9 bases fitting TRBD1. Germline CDR1 and CDR2: MNHEY and SMNVEV (reference sequence). This CDR3 region has 17 residues. V lost 7 bases to trimming and J lost 1 base; unmatched junction nucleotides: 12. The CDR3: CASTGTGSSVGTDTQYF. The CDR3 nucleotides read TGTGCCAGCACTGGGACAGGGTCTTCCGTCGGCACAGATACGCAGTATTTT.

The chain links TRBV6-5 to TRBJ1-5, with 9 positions matching TRBD1. J gave up 5 bases and V 6 bases, and 5 bases lay outside the gene matches. Germline-derived CDR1 and CDR2 are MNHEY and SVGAGI. The CDR3 spans 14 residues. Written as DNA, the CDR3 is TGTGCCAGCAGACCGGGACAGGGTTATCAGCCCCAGCATTTT. As protein: CASRPGQGYQPQHF.

The V gene is TRBV5-1, the J gene TRBJ1-2; TRBD1 matches 7 bases. V shed 0 bases and J 8 bases; nucleotides not matched to a gene: 10. Germline CDR1 and CDR2: SGHRS and YFSETQ. The CDR3 has 15 amino acids. The CDR3 region is CASSLGTNRGVGYTF. For the CDR3, the DNA is TGCGCCAGCAGCTTGGGAACGAACAGGGGAGTAGGCTACACCTTC.

This chain connects TRBV11-3 to TRBJ2-2; D uncertain. This CDR3 comprises 15 residues. V was clipped by 4 bases and J by 0 bases, with 9 bases between them. Germline CDR1 SGHNT, CDR2 YENEEA. CDR3 sequence: CASSSYDANTGELFF. In DNA form, the CDR3 reads TGTGCCAGCAGCTCCTATGACGCGAACACCGGGGAGCTGTTTTTT.

Note on this clone: Relative to the germline gene, one junction end is altered; a read error may explain this. This CDR3 reads CASGLASGTGQEAQYF. Here the CDR3 DNA reads TGTGCTAGTGGTTTGGCTTCCGGGACGGGCCAAGAGGCCCAGTACTTC. The rearrangement links TRBV12-5 to TRBJ2-5, with D perhaps matching TRBD1 or TRBD2 (5 bases each). This CDR3 contains 16 residues. CDR1 is LGHNT and CDR2 is FRNRAP in the germline V gene.

In its sample, this clone was seen once. The CDR3, as DNA: TGTGCCAGCAGTTTATATAGCGCGGACTACGAGCAGTACTTC. It codes for CASSLYSADYEQYF. The chain joins TRBV28 to TRBJ2-7, with a tentative D call TRBD2 (5 bases). Germline assignment: CDR1 MDHEN and CDR2 SYDVKM. The V and J ends lost 1 base and 3 bases respectively, with 10 bases between them. The CDR3 has 14 amino acids.

The chain carries TRBV27 and TRBJ2-7, with 7 bases that match TRBD2. The ends lost 5 bases at V and 4 bases at J; junction bases unmatched: 8. The CDR3 spans 14 residues. Germline V gene sequence: CDR1 MNHEY, CDR2 SMNVEV (reference sequence). CDR3: CASSGGGEEYEQYF. The DNA of the CDR3 is TGTGCCAGCAGTGGGGGAGGGGAAGAATACGAGCAGTACTTC.

This clone was detected ten times or more. The gene calls are TRBV27 and TRBJ2-6; possibly TRBD2 for D (7 bases). The CDR3 has 16 amino acids. The V and J ends lost 3 bases and 4 bases respectively, with 13 bases between them. Per germline, CDR1 MNHEY and CDR2 SMNVEV (reference sequence). Here the CDR3 reads CASSFAGAEGANVLTF. The CDR3 DNA reads as TGTGCCAGCAGTTTCGCGGGGGCGGAAGGGGCCAACGTCCTGACTTTC.

This clone was seen a handful of times. This rearrangement joins TRBV28 to TRBJ2-7, with 10 nucleotides matching TRBD1. The V gene end was trimmed by 6 bases and the J gene end by 1 base; junction bases not matched to a gene: 12. CDR1 and CDR2 (germline): MDHEN, SYDVKM. This CDR3 is 17 amino acids long. The CDR3 DNA reads TGTGCCAGCAGCCCGGGACAGGGGAAGCGGGGATCCTACGAGCAGTACTTC. This gives the protein CASSPGQGKRGSYEQYF.

The chain couples TRBV7-7 to TRBJ2-2; no clear D. The CDR3 is 12 amino acids. V was trimmed by 2 bases and J by 7 bases, leaving 5 bases between them. The germline gives CDR1 SSHAT, CDR2 FNYEAQ (reference sequence). Here the CDR3 reads CASSLSGGELFF. CDR3 nucleotides: TGTGCCAGCAGCTTATCGGGCGGGGAGCTGTTTTTT.

The chain joins TRBV11-3 to TRBJ2-7; 9 nucleotides agree with TRBD1. The CDR3 totals 14 residues. Germline V gene sequence: CDR1 SGHNT, CDR2 YENEEA. V lost 4 bases and J lost 5; bases outside the gene matches: 6. CDR3 bases: TGTGCCAGCAGCTCTGGACAGGGGAGAGACGAGCAGTACTTC. Encoded protein: CASSSGQGRDEQYF.

V and J are TRBV20-1 and TRBJ2-7; D is ambiguous. The CDR3 has 11 residues. Germline V gives CDR1 DFQATT, CDR2 SNEGSKA (reference sequence). The ends were cut back, 4 bases at V and 5 bases at J, with 9 bases in the middle. The CDR3 reads CSAIGNNEQYF. The CDR3 coding sequence is TGCAGTGCTATTGGGAACAACGAGCAGTACTTC.

The V gene is TRBV28, the J gene TRBJ2-5; the D gene is possibly TRBD2 (5 bases). The CDR3 covers 16 residues. Germline V gene sequence: CDR1 MDHEN, CDR2 SYDVKM. V was shortened by 5 bases and J by 4 bases, with 20 bases between the two germline ends. The CDR3: CASSPGGVSIGETQYF. The CDR3 DNA reads TGTGCCAGCAGTCCCGGAGGTGTGAGTATCGGAGAGACCCAGTACTTC. The full variable domain, its missing parts supplied by reference TRBV28 and TRBJ2-5, is DVKVTQSSRYLVKRTGEKVFLECVQDMDHENMFWYRQDPGLGLRLIYFSYDVKMKEKGDIPEGYSVSREKKERFSLILESASTNQTSMYLCASSPGGVSIGETQYFGPGTRLLVL.

This sequence joins TRBV28 and TRBJ1-5, with a weak D call TRBD1 (5 bases). V gave up 3 bases and J gave up 7 bases, with 13 bases separating them. This CDR3 region has 14 residues. Germline V CDR1 and CDR2: MDHEN, SYDVKM. The CDR3 loop reads CASSFSGGGQPQHF. The CDR3 DNA reads TGTGCCAGCAGTTTTTCCGGGGGGGGACAGCCCCAGCATTTT.

V gene TRBV7-2 combines with J gene TRBJ2-7; 11 nucleotides match TRBD2. V lost 2 bases to trimming and J lost 0 bases; unmatched junction nucleotides: 6. The germline V gene has CDR1 SGHTA and CDR2 FQGNSA. This CDR3 has 17 amino acids. The CDR3 region is CASSLSGLAVSSYEQYF. The CDR3 DNA sequence: TGTGCCAGCAGCTTATCGGGACTAGCGGTGAGCTCCTACGAGCAGTACTTC. Filled out from reference TRBV7-2 and TRBJ2-7, the complete variable domain reads GAGVSQSPSNKVTEKGKDVELRCDPISGHTALYWYRQSLGQGLEFLIYFQGNSAPDKSGLPSDRFSAERTGGSVSTLTIQRTQQEDSAVYLCASSLSGLAVSSYEQYFGPGTRLTVT.

This chain's CDR3 is CATSREIAATTDTQYF. Here the CDR3 DNA reads TGTGCCACCAGCAGAGAGATAGCGGCGACCACAGATACGCAGTATTTT. This sequence joins TRBV15 and TRBJ2-3; perhaps TRBD2 as D (6 bases). V was pared by 0 bases and J by 2 bases, with 12 bases between. Germline lookup yields CDR1 LNHNV and CDR2 YYDKDF (reference sequence). The CDR3 contains 16 residues.